The 9 T cell receptor beta chains listed next were all sequenced from one sample in a study of relationships among human T cell subsets. The T cell receptor alpha and beta CDR3 regions were amplified from mRNA by semiquantitative ARM-PCR. In ARM-PCR, communal superprimers followed tagged nested gene-specific primers for exponential amplification. TCRdb analysed the multiplex PCR reads with MiXCR anew, one entry per CDR3 protein. This sample has approximately 13,000 distinct CDR3 sequences; 50% to 75% occur once, and the top ten carry 2.1%. CD4+ cells were positively selected first, then anti-CD25 beads isolated CD4+CD25+ regulatory T cells. Sequencing was performed on Tregs sorted from blood. The receptor set was obtained from a man in his forties in good health.

V is TRBV1 and J is TRBJ1-5; the DNA was not compared with TRBD1, the D call given in the table. TRBV1 constitutes a pseudogene. The length of the CDR3 is 14 residues. The DNA of the CDR3 is TGCACCAGCAGCAGACAGGGGTTCGATCAGCCCCAGCATTTT. Translating gives CTSSRQGFDQPQHF.

V and J are TRBV4-1 and TRBJ1-5; TRBD1 is a possible D gene (5 bases). The CDR3 runs 15 residues. The V gene's germline CDR1 is MGHRA and CDR2 YSYEKL. Trimming stripped 5 bases from V and 10 bases from J, with 21 bases between. The CDR3 DNA sequence: TGCGCCAGCAGCAAGGGAGGGGCAGGCCCAGGACCCCAGCATTTT. It yields the protein CASSKGGAGPGPQHF.

This clonotype has just a few counts. The V and J genes are TRBV28 and TRBJ2-3; TRBD2 aligns across 9 bases. Trimming at V came to 3 bases and at J to 2 bases, leaving 3 bases not matched to a gene. The CDR3 runs 15 residues. Looked up from germline, CDR1 is MDHEN and CDR2 is SYDVKM. The CDR3 loop reads CASSFAGGLTDTQYF. CDR3 in DNA: TGTGCCAGCAGTTTTGCGGGAGGGCTCACAGATACGCAGTATTTT.

This clonotype has a handful of counts. The CDR3: CSARDNEQFF. In DNA form, the CDR3 reads TGCAGTGCTAGAGACAATGAGCAGTTCTTC. V and J are TRBV20-1 and TRBJ2-1; no clear D gene. Germline CDR1 is DFQATT and CDR2 is SNEGSKA (reference sequence). Trimming stripped 0 bases from V and 6 bases from J, with 0 bases between. The CDR3 is 10 residues long.

Only a few counts were recorded for this clonotype. V gene TRBV7-9 combines with J gene TRBJ2-3; 9 bases agree with TRBD1. Germline V gene sequence: CDR1 SEHNR, CDR2 FQNEAQ (reference sequence). V lost 5 bases, J lost 1 base, and 4 bases stayed unmatched. CDR3 size: 15 residues. CDR3 in amino acids: CASSPRDRGTDTQYF. DNA of the CDR3: TGTGCCAGCAGCCCCCGGGACAGGGGCACAGATACGCAGTATTTT.

This clonotype has a handful of counts. The V and J genes are TRBV6-5 and TRBJ2-4; perhaps TRBD2 as D (6 bases). V lost 4 bases, J lost 6 bases, and 10 bases lay in between. This CDR3 region has 13 residues. CDR1 is MNHEY and CDR2 is SVGAGI in the germline V gene. The CDR3 nucleotides are TGTGCCAGCAGTTCGGGACTGGGAAACATTCAGTACTTC. The encoded protein is CASSSGLGNIQYF.

This clonotype was detected a few times. Here the CDR3 omits its conserved ending phenylalanine or tryptophan, so a read error is the likely source. The chain joins TRBV20-1 to TRBJ1-1; weak D call: TRBD1 (5 bases). Trimming shortened V by 1 base and J by 1 base, and 13 bases separated the two germline ends. The germline gives CDR1 DFQATT, CDR2 SNEGSKA (reference sequence). This CDR3 contains 15 residues. The CDR3 sequence: CSARGAGTGNTEAFS. The CDR3 bases are TGCAGTGCTAGAGGGGCGGGGACCGGGAACACTGAAGCTTTCTCT.

As concerns this clonotype: The CDR3 does not end in the conserved phenylalanine or tryptophan, so this is likely a read error. This sequence joins TRBV28 and TRBJ1-2, with D hard to call. The CDR3 covers 11 residues. Trimming shortened V by 6 bases and J by 8 bases, and 10 bases separated the two germline ends. The germline CDR1 and CDR2 sequences are MDHEN and SYDVKM. CDR3 residues: CASRSWGGYTL. In DNA form, the CDR3 reads TGTGCCAGCAGGTCCTGGGGAGGCTACACCCTC.

The count of this clonotype is one. The genes are TRBV4-2 and TRBJ1-2; 7 positions match TRBD1. The CDR3 contains 13 residues. V gave up 1 base and J gave up 4 bases; unmatched junction bases: 0. The germline V gene encodes CDR1 LGHNA and CDR2 YNFKEQ. The DNA for the CDR3 is TGTGCCAGCAGCCAAGGGACAGGCTATGGCTACACCTTC. Protein sequence: CASSQGTGYGYTF.